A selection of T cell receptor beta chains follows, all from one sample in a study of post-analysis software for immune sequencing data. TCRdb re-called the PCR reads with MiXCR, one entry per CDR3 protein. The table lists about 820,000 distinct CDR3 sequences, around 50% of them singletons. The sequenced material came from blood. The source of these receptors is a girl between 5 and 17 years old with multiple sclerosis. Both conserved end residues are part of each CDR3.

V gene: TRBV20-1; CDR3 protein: CSASTSGRVGTDTQYF
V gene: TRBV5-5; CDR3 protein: CASSLSPGGGLSYEQYF
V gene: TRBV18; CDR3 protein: CASCRDRETQYF
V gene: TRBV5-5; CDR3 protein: CASSPSSSGLTSGETQYF
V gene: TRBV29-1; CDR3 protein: CSVVTGGSGEQYF
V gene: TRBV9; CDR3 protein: CASSALGTSGGNEQFF
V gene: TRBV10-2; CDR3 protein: CASNRDGYGYTF
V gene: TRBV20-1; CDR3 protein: CSAVGDRGHNEQFF
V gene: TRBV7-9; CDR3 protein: CASRQTGTGDYEQYF
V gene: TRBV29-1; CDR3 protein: CSVHPGAEETQYF
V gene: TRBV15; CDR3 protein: CATSAWDRGYEQYF
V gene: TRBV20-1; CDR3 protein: CSARMRGPDTEAFF
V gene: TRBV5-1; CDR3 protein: CASSSSSGLAPDTQYF
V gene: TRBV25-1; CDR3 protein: CASSGGVPLSGANVLTF
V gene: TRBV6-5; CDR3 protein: CASTLTGGGTEAFF
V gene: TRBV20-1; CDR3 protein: CSARGTEFNYGYTF
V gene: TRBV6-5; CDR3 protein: CASSYSSGGETQYF
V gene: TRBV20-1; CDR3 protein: CSARGPGLARYNEQFF
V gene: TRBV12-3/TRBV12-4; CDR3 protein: CASSMTGYGYTF
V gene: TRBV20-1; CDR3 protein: CSARSSGTGYYEQYF
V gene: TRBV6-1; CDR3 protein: CASRETGRSYNEQYF
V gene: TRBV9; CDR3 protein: CASSPDPGGPYGYTF
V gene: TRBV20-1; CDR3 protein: CSARDVERTPWEQYF
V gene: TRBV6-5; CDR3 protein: CASRRQVSYEQYF
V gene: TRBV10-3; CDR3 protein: CAISDPERSSGSYEQYF
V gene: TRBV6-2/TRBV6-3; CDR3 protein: CASSLGGPGPYEQFF
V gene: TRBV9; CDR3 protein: CASSKEGSGRAREQYF
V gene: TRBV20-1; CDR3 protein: CSASLLAGYEQYF
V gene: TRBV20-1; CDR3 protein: CSALKGPYEQYF
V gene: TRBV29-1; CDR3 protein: CSAGSTHEQYF
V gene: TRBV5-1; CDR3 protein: CASSYNDNYGYTF
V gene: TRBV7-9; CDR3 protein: CASTPDRQSTDTQYF
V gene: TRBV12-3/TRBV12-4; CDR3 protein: CASSLQEGEQFF
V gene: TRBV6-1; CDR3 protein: CASSDVFGGDYNEQFF
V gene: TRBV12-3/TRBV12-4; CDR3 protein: CASSEPIEGNQPQHF